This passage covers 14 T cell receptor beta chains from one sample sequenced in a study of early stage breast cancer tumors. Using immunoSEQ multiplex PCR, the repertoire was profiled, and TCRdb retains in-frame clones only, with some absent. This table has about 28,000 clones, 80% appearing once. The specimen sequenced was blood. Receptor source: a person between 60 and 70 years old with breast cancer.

CDR3 sequence reads: CASSDKEDSNQPQHF. The CDR3 coding sequence is TGTGCCAGCAGTGACAAGGAGGATAGCAATCAGCCCCAGCATTTT. The V and J genes are TRBV2 and TRBJ1-5; no definite D call. The ends were cut back, 3 bases at V and 0 bases at J, with 9 bases in the middle. The CDR3 length is 15 residues. The V gene's germline CDR1 is SNHLY and CDR2 FYNNEI.

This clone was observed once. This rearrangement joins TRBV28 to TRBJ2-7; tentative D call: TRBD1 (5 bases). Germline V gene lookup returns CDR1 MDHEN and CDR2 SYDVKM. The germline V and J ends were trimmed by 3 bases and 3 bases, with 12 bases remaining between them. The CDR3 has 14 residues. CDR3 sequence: CASSFLPRVYEQYF. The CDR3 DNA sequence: TGTGCCAGCAGTTTCCTTCCCAGGGTCTACGAGCAGTACTTC.

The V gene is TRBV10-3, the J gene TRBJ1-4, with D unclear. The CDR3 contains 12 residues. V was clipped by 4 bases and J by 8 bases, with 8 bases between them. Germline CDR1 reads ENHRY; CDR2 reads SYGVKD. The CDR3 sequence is CAISVAGEKLFF. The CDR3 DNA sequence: TGTGCCATCAGTGTGGCGGGGGAAAAACTGTTTTTT.

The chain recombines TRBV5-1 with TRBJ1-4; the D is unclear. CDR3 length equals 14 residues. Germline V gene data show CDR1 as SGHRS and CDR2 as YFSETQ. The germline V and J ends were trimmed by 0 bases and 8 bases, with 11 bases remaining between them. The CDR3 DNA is TGCGCCAGCAGCTTGGATTCCCTGCGAGAAAAACTGTTTTTT. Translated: CASSLDSLREKLFF.

In nucleotides, the CDR3 is TGTGCCAGCAGTAGGGAGTGGGGACTAGCGGGAACCGGCACCGGGGAGCTGTTTTTT. Translation gives CASSREWGLAGTGTGELFF. The chain employs TRBV6-4 and TRBJ2-2, with 13 bases matching TRBD2. This CDR3 region has 19 residues. CDR1 and CDR2 (germline): MRHNA, SNTAGT. Trimming removed 5 bases from V and 4 bases from J; junction bases left unmatched: 13.

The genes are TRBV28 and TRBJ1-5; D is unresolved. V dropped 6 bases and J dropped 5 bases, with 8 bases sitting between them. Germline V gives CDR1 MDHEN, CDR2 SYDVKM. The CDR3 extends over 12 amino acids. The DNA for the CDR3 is TGTGCCAGCAGAGTTCAGGATCAGCCCCAGCATTTT. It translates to CASRVQDQPQHF. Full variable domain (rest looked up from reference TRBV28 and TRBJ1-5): DVKVTQSSRYLVKRTGEKVFLECVQDMDHENMFWYRQDPGLGLRLIYFSYDVKMKEKGDIPEGYSVSREKKERFSLILESASTNQTSMYLCASRVQDQPQHFGDGTRLSIL.

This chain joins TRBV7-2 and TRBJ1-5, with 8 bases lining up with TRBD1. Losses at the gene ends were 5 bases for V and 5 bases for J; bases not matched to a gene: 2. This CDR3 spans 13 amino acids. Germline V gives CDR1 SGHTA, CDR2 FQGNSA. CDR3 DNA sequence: TGTGCCAGCAGCCCGGACAGGGATCAGCCCCAGCATTTT. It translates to CASSPDRDQPQHF.

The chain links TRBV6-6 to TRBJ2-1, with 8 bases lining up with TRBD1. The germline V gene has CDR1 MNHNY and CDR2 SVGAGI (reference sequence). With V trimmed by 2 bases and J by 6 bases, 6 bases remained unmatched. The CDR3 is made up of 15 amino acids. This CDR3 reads CASSYRQGTFNEQFF. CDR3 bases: TGTGCCAGCAGTTACCGACAGGGGACGTTCAATGAGCAGTTCTTC.

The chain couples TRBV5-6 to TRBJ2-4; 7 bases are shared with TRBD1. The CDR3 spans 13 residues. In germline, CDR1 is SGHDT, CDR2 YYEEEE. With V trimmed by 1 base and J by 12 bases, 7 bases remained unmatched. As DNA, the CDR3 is TGTGCCAGCAGCTTGACAGGGGTAGGGGATCAGTACTTC. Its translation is CASSLTGVGDQYF. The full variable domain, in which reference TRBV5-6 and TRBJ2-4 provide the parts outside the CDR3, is DAGVTQSPTHLIKTRGQQVTLRCSPKSGHDTVSWYQQALGQGPQFIFQYYEEEERQRGNFPDRFSGHQFPNYSSELNVNALLLGDSALYLCASSLTGVGDQYFGAGTRLSVL.

The CDR3 coding sequence is TGTGCCAGCAGCGTAGCTCCGGGAAACACCATATATTTT. This encodes CASSVAPGNTIYF. The chain couples TRBV9 to TRBJ1-3; D gene uncertain. V shed 0 bases and J shed 4 bases, with 5 bases lying between them. Germline V gene lookup returns CDR1 SGDLS and CDR2 YYNGEE. The CDR3 is made up of 13 amino acids.

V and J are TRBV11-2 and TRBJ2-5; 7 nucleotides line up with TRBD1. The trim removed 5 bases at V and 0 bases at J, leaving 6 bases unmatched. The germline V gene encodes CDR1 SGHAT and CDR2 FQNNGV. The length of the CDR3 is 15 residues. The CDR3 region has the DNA TGTGCCAGCAGCCATGGGACAGACAACCAAGAGACCCAGTACTTC. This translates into CASSHGTDNQETQYF.

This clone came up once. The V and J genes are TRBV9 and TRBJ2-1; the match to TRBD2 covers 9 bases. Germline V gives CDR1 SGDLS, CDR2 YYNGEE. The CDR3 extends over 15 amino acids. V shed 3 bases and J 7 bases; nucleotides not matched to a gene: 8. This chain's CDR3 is CASSGPGLAMNEQFF. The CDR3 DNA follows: TGTGCCAGCAGCGGGCCGGGACTAGCTATGAATGAGCAGTTCTTC. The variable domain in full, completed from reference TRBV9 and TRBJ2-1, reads DSGVTQTPKHLITATGQRVTLRCSPRSGDLSVYWYQQSLDQGLQFLIQYYNGEERAKGNILERFSAQQFPDLHSELNLSSLELGDSALYFCASSGPGLAMNEQFFGPGTRLTVL.

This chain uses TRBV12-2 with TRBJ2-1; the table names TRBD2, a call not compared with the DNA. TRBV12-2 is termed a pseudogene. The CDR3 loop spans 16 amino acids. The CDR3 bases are TGTGCAAGTCGCCCCAGACTAGCGGAGCACTACAATGAGCAGTTCTTC. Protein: CASRPRLAEHYNEQFF.

Here the CDR3 DNA reads TGCGCCAGCAGCCAAGTTCTCCCCGGGACACCGAACACTGAAGCTTTCTTT. Translation: CASSQVLPGTPNTEAFF. The V call is TRBV4-1, the J call TRBJ1-1; D is perhaps TRBD1 (6 bases). The V end was cut by 1 base, the J end by 1 base, with 16 bases between. The CDR3 totals 17 residues. Germline V gene data show CDR1 as MGHRA and CDR2 as YSYEKL.